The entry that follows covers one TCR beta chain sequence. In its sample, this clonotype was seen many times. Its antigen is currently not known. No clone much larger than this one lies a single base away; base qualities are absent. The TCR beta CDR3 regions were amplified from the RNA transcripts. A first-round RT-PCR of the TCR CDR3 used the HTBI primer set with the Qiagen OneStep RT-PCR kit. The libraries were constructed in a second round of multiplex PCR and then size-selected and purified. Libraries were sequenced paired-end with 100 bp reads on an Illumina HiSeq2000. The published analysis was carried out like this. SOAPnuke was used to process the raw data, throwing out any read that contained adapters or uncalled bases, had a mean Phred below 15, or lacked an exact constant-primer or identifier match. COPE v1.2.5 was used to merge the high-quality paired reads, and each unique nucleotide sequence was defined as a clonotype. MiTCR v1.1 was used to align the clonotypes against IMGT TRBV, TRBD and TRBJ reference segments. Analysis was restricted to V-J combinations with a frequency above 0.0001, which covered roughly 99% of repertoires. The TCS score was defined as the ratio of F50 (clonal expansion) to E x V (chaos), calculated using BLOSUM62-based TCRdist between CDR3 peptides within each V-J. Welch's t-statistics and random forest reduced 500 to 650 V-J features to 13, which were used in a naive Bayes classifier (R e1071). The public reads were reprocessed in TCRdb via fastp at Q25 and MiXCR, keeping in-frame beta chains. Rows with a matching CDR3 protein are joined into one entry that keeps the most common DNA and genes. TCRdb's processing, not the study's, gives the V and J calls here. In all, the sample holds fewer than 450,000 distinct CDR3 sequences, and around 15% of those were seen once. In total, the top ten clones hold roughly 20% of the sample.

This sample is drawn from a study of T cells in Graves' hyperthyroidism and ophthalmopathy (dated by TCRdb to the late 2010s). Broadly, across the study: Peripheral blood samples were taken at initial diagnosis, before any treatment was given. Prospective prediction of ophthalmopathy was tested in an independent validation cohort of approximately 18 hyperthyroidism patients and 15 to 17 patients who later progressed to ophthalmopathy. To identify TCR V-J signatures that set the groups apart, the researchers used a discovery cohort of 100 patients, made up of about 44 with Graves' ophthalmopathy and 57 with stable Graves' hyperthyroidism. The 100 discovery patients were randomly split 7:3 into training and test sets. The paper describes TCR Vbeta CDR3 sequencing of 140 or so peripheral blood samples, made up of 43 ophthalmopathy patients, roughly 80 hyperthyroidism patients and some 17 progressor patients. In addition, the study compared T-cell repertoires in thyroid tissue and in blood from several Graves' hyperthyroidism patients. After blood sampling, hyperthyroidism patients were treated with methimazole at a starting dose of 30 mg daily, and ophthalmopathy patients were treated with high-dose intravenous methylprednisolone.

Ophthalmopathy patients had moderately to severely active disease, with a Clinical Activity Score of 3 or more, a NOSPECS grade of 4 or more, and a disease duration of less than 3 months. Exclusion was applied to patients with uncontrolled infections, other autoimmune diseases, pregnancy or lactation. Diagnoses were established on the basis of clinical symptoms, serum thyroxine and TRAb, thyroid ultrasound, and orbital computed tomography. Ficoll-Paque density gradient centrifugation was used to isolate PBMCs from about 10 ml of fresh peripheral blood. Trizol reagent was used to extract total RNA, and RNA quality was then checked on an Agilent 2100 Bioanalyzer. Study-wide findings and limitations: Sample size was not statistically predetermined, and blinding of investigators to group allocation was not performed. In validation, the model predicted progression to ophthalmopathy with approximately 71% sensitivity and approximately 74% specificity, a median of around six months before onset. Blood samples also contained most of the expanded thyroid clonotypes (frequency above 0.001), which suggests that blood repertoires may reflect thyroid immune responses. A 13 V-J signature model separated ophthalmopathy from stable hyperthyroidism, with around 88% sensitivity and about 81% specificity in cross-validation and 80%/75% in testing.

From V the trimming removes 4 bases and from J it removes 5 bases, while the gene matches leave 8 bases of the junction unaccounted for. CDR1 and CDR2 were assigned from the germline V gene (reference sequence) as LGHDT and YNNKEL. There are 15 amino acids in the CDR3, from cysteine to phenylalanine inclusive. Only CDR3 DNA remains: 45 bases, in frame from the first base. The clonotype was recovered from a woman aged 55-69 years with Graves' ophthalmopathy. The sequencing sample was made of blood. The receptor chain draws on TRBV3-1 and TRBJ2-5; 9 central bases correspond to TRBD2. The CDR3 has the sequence CASSLRTSVTETQYF. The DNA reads TGTGCCAGCAGCCTCCGGACTAGCGTTACGGAGACCCAGTACTTC.